This TCR beta chain is drawn from a study of CD8+ T cells in alopecia areata. Study at large: Those treated were given oral tofacitinib at 5 to 10 mg twice daily. Whole-study findings and limits: Scalp clonality and expanded CD8+ clones among the top 100 fell significantly with tofacitinib. In patients, TCRs were shared less clearly than in mice, and HLA may possibly be involved.

V was clipped by 7 bases and J by 1 base; unmatched bases: 6. Germline V gene lookup returns CDR1 LNHDA and CDR2 SQIVND (reference sequence). The CDR3 contains 14 residues. The authors extracted RNA and reverse transcribed it into cDNA as the sequencing template. Assay: immunoSEQ multiplex PCR; the TCRdb copy retains only in-frame clones and omits some. The table has 15,000 to 20,000 clones, 59% seen once; the top ten hold roughly 8.2%. Treatment reported: oral pan-JAK inhibitor, 5-10 mg twice daily. Alopecia areata patients gave lesional scalp punch biopsies and peripheral blood samples. In regard to this clone: Its antigen is not identified.

The chain recombines TRBV19 with TRBJ2-7; 8 bases are shared with TRBD1. The TCR sequence derives from a human donor with alopecia areata. This specimen consisted of skin, obtained at week 4, from a patient treated with tofacitinib. The CDR3 DNA reads TGTGCCAGTAAGCACGGACAGGGTTCCTACGAGCAGTACTTC. As protein: CASKHGQGSYEQYF.